This T cell receptor beta chain was observed in a study of response to subunit inactivated influenza vaccine. Germline V CDR1 and CDR2: MNHEY, SMNVEV (reference sequence). This CDR3 has 18 amino acids. V dropped 2 bases and J dropped 6; count of bases not matched to a gene: 7. About this clonotype itself: The antigen is unknown.

TCRdb itself ran the RT-PCR reads through MiXCR, one entry per CDR3 protein. Among about 530,000 distinct CDR3 sequences, over 10% were seen once, and the ten largest hold approximately 14%. Study conclusions and caveats: The authors proposed limited new T cell recruitment per seasonal influenza vaccination.

The chain uses TRBV27 and TRBJ2-2; 15 positions match TRBD2. The specimen was PBMCs from blood, collected roughly 45 days after vaccination. The clonotype comes from a man aged 45-65 years who received an inactivated influenza vaccine. The CDR3 coding sequence is TGTGCCAGCAGTTTACTCGGACTAGCGGGAGGGGTAGCCGGGGAGCTGTTTTTT. Its protein is CASSLLGLAGGVAGELFF.